Below, 18 T cell receptor beta chains from the same sample are listed, as sequenced in a study of T cells after yellow fever vaccination. Via MiXCR, TCRdb re-called the 5' RACE reads, giving one row per CDR3 protein. The repertoire has 400,000 or so distinct CDR3 sequences, 6.2% of them found once; the top ten carry over 12%. The sequencing used PBMCs, collected 5 days after the yellow fever booster vaccination. The receptors come from a man aged 25-45 years who received the YFV17D yellow fever vaccine.

The table lists this clonotype with a few counts. The chain recombines TRBV14 with TRBJ2-3, with 15 bases lining up with TRBD2. The CDR3 is made up of 18 amino acids. Germline values: CDR1 SGHDN, CDR2 FVKESK. After removal of 3 bases from V and 0 bases from J, the junction contained 4 bases not matched to a gene. In DNA form, the CDR3 reads TGTGCCAGCAGCCATCGGACTAGCGGGAGGGCTAGCACAGATACGCAGTATTTT. It yields the protein CASSHRTSGRASTDTQYF.

CDR3 amino acids: CASSYSLGSRGNIQYF. The CDR3 bases are TGTGCCAGCAGTTACTCCCTCGGAAGTCGAGGGAACATTCAGTACTTC. J is TRBJ2-4 and V is TRBV6-2 or TRBV6-3, with D perhaps TRBD2 (5 bases). The CDR3 is 16 residues long. The germline V and J ends were trimmed by 0 bases and 7 bases, with 16 bases remaining between them. Germline CDR1 is MNHEY and CDR2 is SVGEGT.

This clonotype was observed many times. The genes are TRBV11-1 and TRBJ2-7; 8 bases line up with TRBD1. The trim removed 5 bases at V and 2 bases at J, leaving 23 bases unmatched. Germline assignment: CDR1 SGHAT and CDR2 FQDESV (reference sequence). The CDR3 is made up of 20 amino acids. CDR3 amino acids: CASSPRRDRRAFTGPYEQYF. The DNA of the CDR3 is TGTGCCAGCAGCCCCCGTCGGGACAGGAGAGCGTTTACGGGCCCCTACGAGCAGTACTTC.

There are many counts of this clonotype. The V and J genes are TRBV10-3 and TRBJ2-7, with 9 bases matching TRBD1. Germline V lookup: CDR1 ENHRY, CDR2 SYGVKD. CDR3 length: 14 amino acids. V lost 7 bases and J lost 6; bases outside the gene matches: 10. Here the CDR3 DNA reads TGTGCCATCAACCCGGGACAGGGCATCCTCGAGCAGTACTTC. Amino acid sequence: CAINPGQGILEQYF.

This clonotype has a handful of counts. V and J are TRBV20-1 and TRBJ2-3; D may correspond to TRBD1 or TRBD2 (6 bases each). Between the trimmed V and J ends, which lost 2 bases and 7 bases, there was a span of 40 bases. Germline assignment: CDR1 DFQATT and CDR2 SNEGSKA (reference sequence). The CDR3 length is 22 residues. In DNA, the CDR3 is TGCAGTGCTAGAATGCAGGGGCGCTCAAATACACCGGGAGTTCTTTTAGTGAATACGCAGTATTTT. This codes for CSARMQGRSNTPGVLLVNTQYF.

This clonotype was counted many times. The V call is TRBV3-1, the J call TRBJ2-1, with D possibly called TRBD1 or TRBD2 (5 bases each). V lost 5 bases to trimming and J lost 0 bases, with 14 bases between them. This CDR3 comprises 16 residues. Germline V gene lookup returns CDR1 LGHDT and CDR2 YNNKEL (reference sequence). The CDR3 DNA sequence: TGTGCCAGCAGCTCTACGGGACGGCGCTCCTACAATGAGCAGTTCTTC. Protein: CASSSTGRRSYNEQFF.

This clonotype was recorded a few times. The rearrangement links TRBV3-1 to TRBJ1-2, with TRBD1 matching over 8 bases. Trimming cost V 5 bases and J 8 bases; bases outside gene matches: 10. CDR3 length: 14 amino acids. Germline-derived CDR1 and CDR2 are LGHDT and YNNKEL (reference sequence). In DNA form, the CDR3 reads TGTGCCAGCAGCGACACAGGGGGTAATGAAGGCTACACCTTC. This translates into CASSDTGGNEGYTF.

Many counts were recorded for this clonotype. CDR3 sequence reads: CASSLELGDQPQHF. The CDR3 DNA sequence: TGCGCCAGCAGCTTGGAATTAGGAGATCAGCCCCAGCATTTT. J is TRBJ1-5 and V is TRBV5-1; D remains unclear. V was trimmed by 0 bases and J by 5 bases, leaving 9 bases between them. Germline CDR1 reads SGHRS; CDR2 reads YFSETQ. The CDR3 has 14 amino acids.

This clonotype has just a few counts. The J gene is TRBJ2-3, the V gene TRBV3-1, with 12 bases matching TRBD2. The length of the CDR3 is 16 residues. V dropped 6 bases and J dropped 4; count of bases not matched to a gene: 8. Germline CDR1 LGHDT, CDR2 YNNKEL (reference sequence). CDR3 coding DNA: TGTGCCAGCAGATCTAGCGGGAGGGCGGTCGCAGATACGCAGTATTTT. Translated: CASRSSGRAVADTQYF.

The rearrangement uses TRBV7-2 and TRBJ2-3, with a possible D match to TRBD2 (6 bases). Germline CDR1 and CDR2: SGHTA and FQGNSA. CDR3 length equals 15 residues. V lost 4 bases to trimming and J lost 6 bases, with 17 bases between them. The CDR3 bases are TGTGCCAGCAGCTCCGGACTAATTGGGGCGGATACGCAGTATTTT. Its protein is CASSSGLIGADTQYF.

This clonotype appeared a few times. The chain links TRBV11-2 to TRBJ2-7, with D maybe TRBD1 (6 bases). The germline V gene has CDR1 SGHAT and CDR2 FQNNGV. Trimming left V 4 bases short and J 7 bases short, with 35 bases between. The CDR3 sequence is 20 residues long. CDR3 region: CASSSLGVMGVAGDVVEQYF. DNA for the CDR3: TGTGCCAGCAGCTCTCTGGGGGTCATGGGGGTGGCAGGGGACGTAGTTGAGCAGTACTTC.

This chain joins TRBV12-3 or TRBV12-4 and TRBJ2-5; 7 positions match TRBD2. V lost 3 bases and J lost 5; bases outside the gene matches: 6. The CDR3 extends over 14 amino acids. The CDR3 spells CASSFPGGGETQYF. CDR3 in DNA: TGTGCCAGCAGTTTCCCTGGGGGAGGGGAGACCCAGTACTTC.

This clonotype was seen repeatedly, ten times or more. The rearrangement joins TRBV20-1 to TRBJ2-5; D is undetermined. This CDR3 has 12 amino acids. The V and J ends lost 6 bases and 0 bases respectively, with 8 bases between them. The germline CDR1 and CDR2 sequences are DFQATT and SNEGSKA (reference sequence). The CDR3 DNA reads TGCAGTGCCAGCAAGTACCAAGAGACCCAGTACTTC. Translating gives CSASKYQETQYF.

This clonotype was counted a few times. The rearrangement uses TRBV20-1 and TRBJ2-7; no clear D gene. Germline assignment: CDR1 DFQATT and CDR2 SNEGSKA (reference sequence). V dropped 0 bases and J dropped 0 bases, with 12 bases sitting between them. This CDR3 has 15 amino acids. The CDR3 DNA reads TGCAGTGCTAGAGATCCGGGCGCCAGCTCCTACGAGCAGTACTTC. It is translated as CSARDPGASSYEQYF.

The V gene is TRBV20-1, the J gene TRBJ2-1; D is perhaps TRBD2 (5 bases). Looked up from germline, CDR1 is DFQATT and CDR2 is SNEGSKA (reference sequence). V was trimmed by 1 base and J by 7 bases, leaving 11 bases between them. The CDR3 loop spans 13 amino acids. The CDR3 DNA follows: TGCAGTGCTAGAGCTACTAGAATAAATGAGCAGTTCTTC. This sequence encodes CSARATRINEQFF.

The chain links TRBV19 to TRBJ2-7; D not resolved. The CDR3 consists of 15 residues. The germline gives CDR1 LNHDA, CDR2 SQIVND (reference sequence). V lost 8 bases to trimming and J lost 1 base, with 18 bases between them. This chain's CDR3 is CASSPSPGVSYEQYF. DNA of the CDR3: TGTGCCAGTTCCCCGTCGCCAGGTGTTTCCTACGAGCAGTACTTC.

In its sample, this clonotype was seen a few times. J is TRBJ2-6 and V is TRBV6-2 or TRBV6-3; D call uncertain. Trimming removed 6 bases at V and 0 bases at J, with 6 bases between. Germline CDR1 and CDR2: MNHEY and SVGEGT. CDR3 length: 14 amino acids. CDR3 sequence: CASRASSGANVLTF. The CDR3 coding sequence is TGTGCCAGCAGAGCGTCCTCTGGGGCCAACGTCCTGACTTTC.

A few counts support this clonotype. The V gene is TRBV20-1, the J gene TRBJ2-4, with D maybe TRBD1 (6 bases). V lost 5 bases, J lost 3 bases, and 8 bases lay in between. Germline V gene data show CDR1 as DFQATT and CDR2 as SNEGSKA (reference sequence). There are 12 residues in the CDR3. Here the CDR3 reads CSAGTIKNIQYF. Written as DNA, the CDR3 is TGCAGTGCTGGGACAATCAAAAACATTCAGTACTTC.